Listed below are T cell receptor beta chains from one sample, sequenced in a study of T cell repertoires in cytomegalovirus infection. Using its own MiXCR run on the reads, TCRdb lists one record per CDR3 protein. The sample consists of nearly 450,000 distinct CDR3 sequences, approximately 30% of them appearing once. The specimen sequenced was PBMCs. These TCRs come from a human donor in good health (CMV status not recorded). Some clones in this sample may be carry-over from other donors' samples. CDR3s include the opening cysteine and the closing phenylalanine or tryptophan. A D gene is named only where the DNA matches it firmly. Not all rows give a size; the values are once, few, many and, for expanded clones, a class.

NA	TRBV7-2	TRBJ1-4	TRBD1	CASRFDRGRGEKLFF	TGTGCCAGCAGGTTCGACAGGGGGCGCGGGGAAAAACTGTTTTTT
NA	TRBV7-3	TRBJ2-1	NA	CASSPRQNNEQFF	TGTGCCAGCAGCCCCAGACAGAACAATGAGCAGTTCTTC
few	TRBV27	TRBJ1-2	NA	CASSPLLYMAGYTF	TGTGCCAGCAGTCCCTTGTTATATATGGCCGGCTACACCTTC
NA	TRBV7-9	TRBJ1-1	NA	CASSLVQGAEAFF	TGTGCCAGCAGCTTAGTTCAGGGCGCTGAAGCTTTCTTT
once	TRBV7-8	TRBJ1-5	NA	CASSSNPGSTNDQPKHF	TGTGCCAGCAGCTCAAACCCCGGATCGACAAACGATCAGCCCAAGCATTTT
few	TRBV2	TRBJ2-7	NA	CASNRDSPREQYF	TGTGCCAGCAACCGTGACAGCCCCCGGGAGCAGTACTTC
few	TRBV20-1	TRBJ2-6	NA	CSARRLGANVLTF	TGCAGTGCTAGAAGGCTCGGGGCCAACGTCCTGACTTTC
many	TRBV19	TRBJ1-1	NA	CASSMTSPGGTEAFF	TGTGCCAGTAGTATGACTTCCCCCGGAGGTACTGAAGCTTTCTTT
few	TRBV6-5	TRBJ2-1	TRBD1	CASSQGDRENEQFF	TGTGCCAGCAGTCAAGGGGACAGGGAAAATGAGCAGTTCTTC
NA	TRBV7-2	TRBJ2-1	NA	CASSTRGPGYNEQFF	TGTGCCAGCAGCACCCGGGGGCCTGGCTACAATGAGCAGTTCTTC
NA	TRBV3-1	TRBJ2-1	TRBD2	CASSRLAGLYNEQFF	TGTGCCAGCAGCCGCTTAGCGGGGCTTTACAATGAGCAGTTCTTC
NA	TRBV5-5	TRBJ2-2	NA	CASSLNGHANTGELFF	TGTGCCAGCAGCTTGAACGGCCACGCGAACACCGGGGAGCTGTTTTTT
many	TRBV7-8	TRBJ1-5	TRBD1	CASSRTGDQPQHF	TGTGCCAGCAGCCGGACAGGGGATCAGCCCCAGCATTTT
few	TRBV6-2/TRBV6-3	TRBJ2-7	TRBD2	CASSYSGLAGIYEQYF	TGTGCCAGCAGTTACTCCGGACTAGCGGGGATCTACGAGCAGTACTTC
NA	TRBV4-1	TRBJ2-7	NA	CASSQDRRVSEQYF	TGCGCCAGCAGCCAAGATCGCCGGGTTTCCGAGCAGTACTTC
few	TRBV5-5	TRBJ2-7	TRBD1	CASMGTGRLEQYF	TGTGCCAGCATGGGGACAGGGCGTCTCGAGCAGTACTTC
few	TRBV7-2	TRBJ1-4	NA	CASSSLSFPVTNEKLFF	TGTGCCAGCAGCTCCCTGAGCTTCCCGGTGACTAATGAAAAACTGTTTTTT
few	TRBV5-1	TRBJ2-1	TRBD2	CASSLAPGTSYNEQFF	TGCGCCAGCAGCTTGGCCCCCGGGACTAGCTACAATGAGCAGTTCTTC
few	TRBV5-4	TRBJ1-1	NA	CASSSEGISGTEAFF	TGTGCCAGCAGCTCGGAGGGGATTTCGGGCACTGAAGCTTTCTTT
few	TRBV7-3	TRBJ1-1	NA	CASSPSIGHDAFF	TGTGCCAGCAGCCCCTCCATAGGTCACGACGCTTTCTTT
many	TRBV7-2	TRBJ2-3	TRBD1	CASSLARQGQDTQYF	TGTGCCAGCAGCTTAGCGCGACAGGGACAAGATACGCAGTATTTT
many	TRBV28	TRBJ1-5	NA	CASRGLWGGADQPQHF	TGTGCCAGCAGGGGACTATGGGGGGGCGCGGATCAGCCCCAGCATTTT
few	TRBV20-1	TRBJ1-5	NA	CSASTQVSSNQPQHF	TGCAGTGCTAGTACCCAGGTTTCGAGCAATCAGCCCCAGCATTTT
NA	TRBV27	TRBJ2-7	TRBD2	CASSLSTSGVSYEQYF	TGTGCCAGCAGTTTATCGACTAGCGGGGTCTCCTACGAGCAGTACTTC
few	TRBV27	TRBJ2-3	TRBD2	CASSPGTTTDTQYF	TGTGCCAGCAGTCCCGGGACTACCACAGATACGCAGTATTTT
NA	TRBV6-1	TRBJ2-7	TRBD1	CASSHKDRGDYEQYF	TGTGCCAGCAGCCACAAGGACAGGGGGGATTACGAGCAGTACTTC
NA	TRBV7-2	TRBJ2-1	NA	CASSAQTAYNEQFF	TGTGCCAGCAGCGCGCAGACAGCTTACAATGAGCAGTTCTTC
few	TRBV7-8	TRBJ2-2	NA	CASSSRADTGELFF	TGTGCCAGCAGCTCCAGGGCCGACACCGGGGAGCTGTTTTTT
few	TRBV28	TRBJ2-5	NA	CASMNAGNQETQYF	TGTGCCAGCATGAACGCGGGGAACCAAGAGACCCAGTACTTC
NA	TRBV20-1	TRBJ1-4	NA	CSARSGWGIATNEKLFF	TGCAGTGCTAGATCAGGGTGGGGGATTGCAACTAATGAAAAACTGTTTTTT
NA	TRBV20-1	TRBJ2-5	NA	CSARPQFQETQYF	TGCAGTGCTAGACCGCAGTTCCAAGAGACCCAGTACTTC
once	TRBV5-1	TRBJ2-3	NA	CSISLYLHSQYF	TGCTCCATCAGCTTGTACCTCCATTCGCAGTATTTT
NA	TRBV20-1	TRBJ1-1	NA	CSAPRQNTEAFF	TGCAGTGCTCCCCGACAGAACACTGAAGCTTTCTTT
NA	TRBV20-1	TRBJ2-3	NA	CSARDDWGLGTQYF	TGCAGTGCTAGAGATGATTGGGGTCTCGGTACGCAGTATTTT
NA	TRBV12-3/TRBV12-4	TRBJ1-1	TRBD1	CASIMTGLNTEAFF	TGTGCCAGCATCATGACAGGGTTGAACACTGAAGCTTTCTTT
few	TRBV12-3/TRBV12-4	TRBJ2-3	NA	CASSPRGGGTQYF	TGTGCCAGCAGTCCTCGAGGAGGGGGCACGCAGTATTTT
NA	TRBV4-2	TRBJ1-3	NA	CASSQDGAGNTIYF	TGTGCCAGCAGCCAAGATGGGGCTGGAAACACCATATATTTT
NA	TRBV12-3/TRBV12-4	TRBJ1-5	NA	CASRRASNQPQHF	TGTGCCAGCAGACGGGCTAGCAATCAGCCCCAGCATTTT
NA	TRBV2	TRBJ2-1	TRBD2	CAQAGVPYNEQFF	TGTGCACAAGCGGGGGTGCCCTACAATGAGCAGTTCTTC
NA	TRBV7-9	TRBJ2-5	TRBD1	CASSFQGAVSGTQYF	TGTGCCAGCAGCTTTCAGGGGGCAGTGTCAGGGACCCAGTACTTC
NA	TRBV2	TRBJ2-1	TRBD1	CASSDKLGGRDNEQFF	TGTGCCAGCAGTGACAAGTTAGGGGGCAGGGACAATGAGCAGTTCTTC
NA	TRBV6-1	TRBJ2-3	TRBD2	CARSELAGNTTYF	TGTGCCAGAAGTGAACTAGCGGGTAATACGACGTATTTT
many	TRBV27	TRBJ2-5	NA	CATSLRRAETQYF	TGTGCCACCTCCCTGAGGCGGGCAGAGACCCAGTACTTC
many	TRBV7-2	TRBJ2-1	NA	CASSPTRDLLNEQFF	TGTGCCAGCAGCCCCACAAGGGACTTGTTGAATGAGCAGTTCTTC
NA	TRBV13	TRBJ1-6	NA	CASSWDTSGSPLHF	TGTGCCAGCAGCTGGGACACCTCAGGTTCACCCCTCCACTTT
NA	TRBV28	TRBJ2-3	NA	CASSLTPSTDTQYF	TGTGCCAGCAGTTTGACTCCTAGCACAGATACGCAGTATTTT
many	TRBV6-4	TRBJ1-4	TRBD1	CASRNRDRGEKLFF	TGTGCCAGCAGGAACCGGGACAGGGGGGAAAAACTGTTTTTT
NA	TRBV7-2	TRBJ1-6	TRBD1	CASSLSGTGASSPLHF	TGTGCCAGCAGCCTATCCGGGACAGGGGCTAGTTCACCCCTCCACTTT
NA	TRBV5-6	TRBJ1-6	NA	CASSLEGTGTSPLHF	TGTGCCAGCAGCTTGGAGGGGACCGGGACGTCACCCCTCCACTTT
many	TRBV7-2	TRBJ2-7	TRBD1	CASSLDSGGSAYEQYF	TGTGCCAGCAGCTTAGACTCAGGGGGCTCGGCCTACGAGCAGTACTTC
NA	TRBV6-1	TRBJ2-5	NA	CASSDLAGIKETQYF	TGTGCCAGCAGTGATTTGGCGGGGATTAAAGAGACCCAGTACTTC
few	TRBV12-3/TRBV12-4	TRBJ2-3	NA	CASNRHSTDTQYF	TGTGCCAGCAATCGACACAGCACAGATACGCAGTATTTT
many	TRBV7-2	TRBJ2-2	NA	CASSPVGSSGAGELFF	TGTGCCAGCAGCCCAGTGGGGTCGTCGGGCGCCGGGGAGCTGTTTTTT
NA	TRBV7-6	TRBJ2-7	TRBD2	CASSLEPSGGFYEQYF	TGTGCCAGCAGCTTAGAGCCTAGCGGGGGCTTCTACGAGCAGTACTTC